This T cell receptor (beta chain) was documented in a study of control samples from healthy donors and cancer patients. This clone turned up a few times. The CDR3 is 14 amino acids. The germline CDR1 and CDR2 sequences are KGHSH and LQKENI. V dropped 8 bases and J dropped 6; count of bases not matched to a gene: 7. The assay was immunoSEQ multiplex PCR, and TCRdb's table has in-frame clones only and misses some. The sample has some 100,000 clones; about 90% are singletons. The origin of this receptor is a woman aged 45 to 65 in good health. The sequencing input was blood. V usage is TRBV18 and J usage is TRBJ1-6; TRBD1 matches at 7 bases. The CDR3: CASARDRSNSPLHF. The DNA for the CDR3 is TGTGCCAGCGCGAGGGACAGATCTAATTCACCCCTCCACTTT.